In this sample, the clone carrying this TCR beta chain turned up many times. The data are from a study of prognosis after radiotherapy for stage I lung cancer. The wider study: Each patient with non-small cell lung cancer was deemed medically inoperable.

CDR3 size: 14 residues. V was clipped by 2 bases and J by 7 bases, with 14 bases between them. Germline V gene sequence: CDR1 MNHEY, CDR2 SVGAGI. Researchers used two-round multiplex PCR to amplify TCR beta CDR3 starting from genomic DNA. Amplification in first-round PCR relied on primers specific to each TRBV and TRBJ gene. TCRdb re-called the multiplex PCR reads with MiXCR, one entry per CDR3 protein. Here the sample spans fewer than 20,000 distinct CDR3 sequences, around 47% being singletons. V and J are TRBV6-5 and TRBJ1-1, with a weak D call TRBD1 (5 bases). This clonotype originated in a donor over 45 with non-small cell lung cancer. The sequences come from PBMCs, collected before or after stereotactic body radiation therapy (not recorded which). CDR3 DNA sequence: TGTGCCAGCAGTTACAAACAGGCAAGAGGTGAAGCTTTCTTT. Encoded protein: CASSYKQARGEAFF.